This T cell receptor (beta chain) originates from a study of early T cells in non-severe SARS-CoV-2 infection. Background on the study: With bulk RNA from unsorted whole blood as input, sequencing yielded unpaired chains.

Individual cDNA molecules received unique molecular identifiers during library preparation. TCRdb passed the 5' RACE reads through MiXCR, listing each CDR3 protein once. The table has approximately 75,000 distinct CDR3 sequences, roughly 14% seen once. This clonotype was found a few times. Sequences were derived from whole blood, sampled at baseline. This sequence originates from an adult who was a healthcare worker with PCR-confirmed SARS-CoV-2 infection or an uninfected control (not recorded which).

CDR3 DNA sequence: TGTGCCAGCAGCTCAAGGACAAGGGGTACCTACGAGCAGTACTTC. Its protein is CASSSRTRGTYEQYF. V and J are TRBV11-2 and TRBJ2-7, with a tentative D call TRBD1 (5 bases). CDR3 length: 15 residues. The germline CDR1 and CDR2 sequences are SGHAT and FQNNGV. Trimming pared 4 bases from V and 2 bases from J, leaving 15 bases between.